These T cell receptor beta chains were read from a single sample in a study of blood T cell repertoires in COVID-19. Clones were sequenced by immunoSEQ multiplex PCR, and TCRdb holds only the in-frame ones, with some missing. The sample yields some 50,000 clones, 77% seen once. Source material: peripheral blood. These receptors all stem from a human donor with active or convalescent COVID-19. The donor label of this sample is uncertain. The CDR3 runs from the conserved cysteine through the conserved F or W. A D gene is named only where the DNA matches it firmly. Size values are once, few and many counts, or a class for expanded clones, and some rows have none.

D gene: NA; clone size: NA; V gene: TRBV10-3; J gene: TRBJ2-5; CDR3 protein: CAIRDSNSETQYF; CDR3 DNA: TGTGCCATCAGGGACAGCAACTCAGAGACCCAGTACTTC
D gene: TRBD1; clone size: NA; V gene: TRBV12-3/TRBV12-4; J gene: TRBJ1-1; CDR3 protein: CASSLNRGAEAFF; CDR3 DNA: TGTGCCAGCAGTTTGAACAGGGGCGCTGAAGCTTTCTTT
D gene: NA; clone size: NA; V gene: TRBV27; J gene: TRBJ2-5; CDR3 protein: CASSLEAEEETQYF; CDR3 DNA: TGTGCCAGCAGTTTAGAGGCAGAAGAAGAGACCCAGTACTTC
D gene: TRBD1; clone size: NA; V gene: TRBV5-6; J gene: TRBJ1-2; CDR3 protein: CASSLGRGLDGYTF; CDR3 DNA: TGTGCCAGCAGCTTGGGTAGGGGGCTGGATGGCTACACCTTC
D gene: TRBD1; clone size: NA; V gene: TRBV10-3; J gene: TRBJ1-2; CDR3 protein: CANGDRGLIGGYTF; CDR3 DNA: TGTGCCAATGGGGACAGGGGGCTAATCGGTGGCTACACCTTC
D gene: TRBD1; clone size: NA; V gene: TRBV9; J gene: TRBJ1-4; CDR3 protein: CASSPRTGNEKLFF; CDR3 DNA: TGTGCCAGCAGCCCCCGGACAGGGAATGAAAAACTGTTTTTT
D gene: NA; clone size: NA; V gene: TRBV6-6; J gene: TRBJ1-4; CDR3 protein: CASSPVGGGEKLFF; CDR3 DNA: TGTGCCAGCAGCCCCGTTGGGGGAGGGGAAAAACTGTTTTTT
D gene: NA; clone size: NA; V gene: TRBV9; J gene: TRBJ1-2; CDR3 protein: CASSTLPGTSNGYTF; CDR3 DNA: TGTGCCAGCAGCACCCTCCCCGGGACATCGAACGGCTACACCTTC
D gene: NA; clone size: NA; V gene: TRBV6-4; J gene: TRBJ1-2; CDR3 protein: CAGVFGALNYGYTF; CDR3 DNA: TGTGCCGGGGTATTTGGGGCCTTAAACTATGGCTACACCTTC
D gene: NA; clone size: NA; V gene: TRBV30; J gene: TRBJ2-7; CDR3 protein: CAWSGSFYEQYF; CDR3 DNA: TGTGCCTGGAGCGGGAGTTTTTACGAGCAGTACTTC
D gene: NA; clone size: NA; V gene: TRBV20-1; J gene: TRBJ2-5; CDR3 protein: CSPTLAGTQYF; CDR3 DNA: TGCAGTCCCACCCTCGCCGGGACCCAGTACTTC
D gene: NA; clone size: few; V gene: TRBV27; J gene: TRBJ1-3; CDR3 protein: CASSLIGSGNTIYF; CDR3 DNA: TGTGCCAGCAGTTTGATAGGGAGCGGAAACACCATATATTTT
D gene: TRBD1; clone size: NA; V gene: TRBV6-5; J gene: TRBJ1-2; CDR3 protein: CASIGTGGGYTF; CDR3 DNA: TGTGCCAGCATTGGAACAGGGGGTGGCTACACCTTC
D gene: TRBD1; clone size: NA; V gene: TRBV30; J gene: TRBJ2-3; CDR3 protein: CALATGGRTTQYF; CDR3 DNA: TGTGCCTTGGCGACAGGGGGCCGGACCACGCAGTATTTT
D gene: NA; clone size: NA; V gene: TRBV5-1; J gene: TRBJ2-5; CDR3 protein: CASWQQYQETQYF; CDR3 DNA: TGCGCCAGCTGGCAACAGTACCAAGAGACCCAGTACTTC
D gene: TRBD1; clone size: NA; V gene: TRBV5-6; J gene: TRBJ2-7; CDR3 protein: CASSYDRVAEQYF; CDR3 DNA: TGTGCCAGCAGCTACGACAGGGTTGCCGAGCAGTACTTC
D gene: TRBD1; clone size: NA; V gene: TRBV6-1; J gene: TRBJ2-7; CDR3 protein: CASSEGTGSGQYF; CDR3 DNA: TGTGCCAGCAGTGAAGGGACAGGGTCGGGGCAGTACTTC
D gene: TRBD2; clone size: NA; V gene: TRBV7-3; J gene: TRBJ2-1; CDR3 protein: CASSLTIALAGVEDNEQFF; CDR3 DNA: TGTGCCAGCAGCTTAACAATCGCCCTAGCGGGAGTCGAGGACAATGAGCAGTTCTTC
D gene: NA; clone size: NA; V gene: TRBV30; J gene: TRBJ1-2; CDR3 protein: CAWTGGVYGYTF; CDR3 DNA: TGTGCCTGGACTGGGGGCGTCTATGGCTACACCTTC
D gene: NA; clone size: NA; V gene: TRBV7-2; J gene: TRBJ1-1; CDR3 protein: CASSLEGRDAFF; CDR3 DNA: TGTGCCAGCAGCTTAGAGGGGAGGGATGCTTTCTTT
D gene: NA; clone size: NA; V gene: TRBV10-3; J gene: TRBJ1-1; CDR3 protein: CAINPTTVNTEAFF; CDR3 DNA: TGTGCCATCAATCCCACGACAGTGAACACTGAAGCTTTCTTT
D gene: NA; clone size: few; V gene: TRBV7-3; J gene: TRBJ2-5; CDR3 protein: CASSLQGQETQYF; CDR3 DNA: TGTGCCAGCAGCTTACAGGGGCAAGAGACCCAGTACTTC
D gene: TRBD2; clone size: NA; V gene: TRBV18; J gene: TRBJ2-1; CDR3 protein: CASSPGGSGISSYNEQFF; CDR3 DNA: TGTGCCAGCTCACCGGGGGGTAGCGGGATTAGCTCCTACAATGAGCAGTTCTTC
D gene: NA; clone size: NA; V gene: TRBV6-6; J gene: TRBJ2-7; CDR3 protein: CASSFEQTYSYEQYF; CDR3 DNA: TGTGCCAGCAGTTTCGAACAGACGTACTCCTACGAGCAGTACTTC
D gene: TRBD2; clone size: NA; V gene: TRBV27; J gene: TRBJ2-5; CDR3 protein: CASSRLAGGTYQETQYF; CDR3 DNA: TGTGCCAGCAGTAGGCTAGCGGGAGGAACGTACCAAGAGACCCAGTACTTC
D gene: TRBD1; clone size: NA; V gene: TRBV19; J gene: TRBJ1-1; CDR3 protein: CASRHRDRTNTEAFF; CDR3 DNA: TGTGCCAGTAGGCACCGGGACAGGACCAACACTGAAGCTTTCTTT
D gene: TRBD2; clone size: NA; V gene: TRBV10-3; J gene: TRBJ2-3; CDR3 protein: CAISPAAGSGRQSDTQYF; CDR3 DNA: TGTGCCATCAGCCCAGCGGCGGGTAGCGGGAGGCAATCAGATACGCAGTATTTT
D gene: NA; clone size: few; V gene: TRBV2; J gene: TRBJ1-2; CDR3 protein: CASRTVDYGYTF; CDR3 DNA: TGTGCCAGCAGGACAGTCGACTATGGCTACACCTTC
D gene: TRBD1; clone size: NA; V gene: TRBV2; J gene: TRBJ2-7; CDR3 protein: CASRVGQGVNYEQYF; CDR3 DNA: TGTGCCAGCAGGGTAGGACAGGGGGTGAACTACGAGCAGTACTTC
D gene: TRBD1; clone size: NA; V gene: TRBV3-1/TRBV3-2; J gene: TRBJ1-2; CDR3 protein: CASSQESAGTANYGYTF; CDR3 DNA: TGTGCCAGCAGCCAAGAATCCGCCGGGACAGCTAACTATGGCTACACCTTC
D gene: NA; clone size: NA; V gene: TRBV6-5; J gene: TRBJ1-2; CDR3 protein: CASSRIWEGGRGYTF; CDR3 DNA: TGTGCCAGCAGTCGGATATGGGAGGGCGGTCGCGGCTACACCTTC
D gene: NA; clone size: few; V gene: TRBV28; J gene: TRBJ2-7; CDR3 protein: CASSLEWGDRSYEQYF; CDR3 DNA: TGTGCCAGCAGTTTAGAGTGGGGGGACAGATCCTACGAGCAGTACTTC
D gene: NA; clone size: NA; V gene: TRBV21-1; J gene: TRBJ2-7; CDR3 protein: CASSGGPGGYEQYF; CDR3 DNA: TGTGCCAGCAGCGGAGGGCCTGGTGGGTACGAGCAGTACTTC
D gene: TRBD2; clone size: once; V gene: TRBV7-6; J gene: TRBJ2-1; CDR3 protein: CASSLVAGGTYNEQFF; CDR3 DNA: TGTGCCAGCAGCTTAGTGGCGGGAGGAACCTACAATGAGCAGTTCTTC
D gene: TRBD2; clone size: NA; V gene: TRBV9; J gene: TRBJ2-1; CDR3 protein: CASSVPSGSMNEQFF; CDR3 DNA: TGTGCCAGCAGCGTACCAAGCGGGAGTATGAATGAGCAGTTCTTC
D gene: TRBD1; clone size: once; V gene: TRBV15; J gene: TRBJ1-2; CDR3 protein: CATSRDRGRVQGGYTF; CDR3 DNA: TGTGCCACCAGCAGAGACAGGGGGCGAGTTCAGGGTGGCTACACCTTC
D gene: TRBD2; clone size: NA; V gene: TRBV5-8; J gene: TRBJ2-7; CDR3 protein: CASSLGPSGRNYEQYF; CDR3 DNA: TGTGCCAGCAGCTTGGGACCTAGCGGGAGGAACTACGAGCAGTACTTC
D gene: TRBD1; clone size: NA; V gene: TRBV12-5; J gene: TRBJ1-6; CDR3 protein: CASGLKSSGQGWNSPLHF; CDR3 DNA: TGTGCTAGTGGTTTGAAATCCTCCGGACAGGGTTGGAATTCACCCCTCCACTTT
D gene: NA; clone size: NA; V gene: TRBV30; J gene: TRBJ2-3; CDR3 protein: CAWSQSDTQYF; CDR3 DNA: TGTGCCTGGAGTCAGTCCGATACGCAGTATTTT
D gene: NA; clone size: once; V gene: TRBV28; J gene: TRBJ1-5; CDR3 protein: CASTQLEGYQPQHF; CDR3 DNA: TGTGCCAGCACACAACTAGAGGGTTATCAGCCCCAGCATTTT